The entry below gives a single T cell receptor beta chain sequence along with its context. Its recognized antigen is unknown. The input lacks base qualities; no much larger clone sits a single base away. Libraries were constructed by the immunoSEQ multiplex PCR assay. Sourced from immuneACCESS, this table was stored by TCRdb with only in-frame sequences that have V and J called. A share of the clones is absent; for the studies checked, an unresolved V gene accounts for under half, and the remainder has no known explanation. This sample is represented by about 59,000 clones; under 75% of them were singletons. The top ten clonotypes cover roughly 8% of the sample. This specimen belongs to a study of radiotherapy plus CTLA-4 blockade in lung cancer (dated by TCRdb to 2016 to 2018). In terms of the full investigation: Among the enrolled patients, roughly 17% had an objective response, and approximately 33% reached disease control. Summary of the overall study and its limitations: Increased serum interferon-beta after radiation, together with early dynamic changes in blood T cell clones, were reported to be the strongest predictors of response. After treatment with radiotherapy and ipilimumab, TCR clones that came from tumors expanded in the peripheral blood.

The CDR3 runs 15 amino acids, cysteine and phenylalanine included. The CDR3 DNA has 45 bases and is translated from base 1. Compared with germline, V lacks 5 bases and J lacks 7 bases; bases without a gene match: 7. Reading the germline V gene (reference sequence) gives CDR1 SEHNR and CDR2 FQNEAQ. The study evaluated CTLA-4 blockade (ipilimumab) given together with focal radiation therapy in patients who had chemo-refractory metastatic non-small-cell lung cancer. The TCR comes from a human donor with non-small cell lung cancer whose response to radiotherapy plus ipilimumab could not be evaluated. Sequencing used peripheral blood, obtained from a patient treated with radiotherapy plus ipilimumab. Rearrangement joined TRBV7-9 to TRBJ2-1, with 11 middle bases fitting TRBD2. The DNA reads as follows: TGTGCCAGCAGCAATGGGCTAGCGGGAGGTAATGAGCAGTTCTTC. It is translated as CASSNGLAGGNEQFF.